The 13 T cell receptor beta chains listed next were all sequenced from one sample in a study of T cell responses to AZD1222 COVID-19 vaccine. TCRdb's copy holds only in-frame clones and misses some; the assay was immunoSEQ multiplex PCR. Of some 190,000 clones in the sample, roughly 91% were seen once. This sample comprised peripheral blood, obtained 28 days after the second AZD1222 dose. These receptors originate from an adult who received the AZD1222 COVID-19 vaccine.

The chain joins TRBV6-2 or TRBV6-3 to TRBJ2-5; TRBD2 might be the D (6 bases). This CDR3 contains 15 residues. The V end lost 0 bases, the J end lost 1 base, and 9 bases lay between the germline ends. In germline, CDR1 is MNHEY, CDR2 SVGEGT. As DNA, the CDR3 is TGTGCCAGCAGTTACTCGCGGGGCAGCCAAGAGACCCAGTACTTC. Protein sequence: CASSYSRGSQETQYF.

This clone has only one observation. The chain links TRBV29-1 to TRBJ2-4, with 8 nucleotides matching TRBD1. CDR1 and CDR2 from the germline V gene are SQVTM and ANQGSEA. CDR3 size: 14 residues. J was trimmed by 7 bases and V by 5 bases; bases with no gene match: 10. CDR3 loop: CSVKQGEAVNIQYF. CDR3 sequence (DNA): TGCAGCGTTAAACAGGGGGAAGCAGTTAACATTCAGTACTTC.

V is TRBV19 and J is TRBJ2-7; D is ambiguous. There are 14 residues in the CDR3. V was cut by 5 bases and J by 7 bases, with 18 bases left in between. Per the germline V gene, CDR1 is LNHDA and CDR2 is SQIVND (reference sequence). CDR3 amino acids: CASSGYLNVMEQYF. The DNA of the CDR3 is TGTGCCAGTAGTGGGTACTTAAACGTTATGGAGCAGTACTTC.

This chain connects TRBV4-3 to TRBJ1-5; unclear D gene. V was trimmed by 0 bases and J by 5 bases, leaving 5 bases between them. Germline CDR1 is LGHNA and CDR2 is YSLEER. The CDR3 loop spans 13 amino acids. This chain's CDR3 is CASSQDIDQPQHF. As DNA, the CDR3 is TGCGCCAGCAGCCAAGATATTGATCAGCCCCAGCATTTT.

The CDR3 is CASSYEGAEAFF. DNA for the CDR3: TGTGCCAGCAGTTACGAAGGAGCTGAAGCTTTCTTT. This chain connects TRBV6-6 to TRBJ1-1, with D uncertain. Germline V CDR1 and CDR2: MNHNY, SVGAGI (reference sequence). V was clipped by 2 bases and J by 6 bases, with 7 bases between them. This CDR3 region has 12 residues.

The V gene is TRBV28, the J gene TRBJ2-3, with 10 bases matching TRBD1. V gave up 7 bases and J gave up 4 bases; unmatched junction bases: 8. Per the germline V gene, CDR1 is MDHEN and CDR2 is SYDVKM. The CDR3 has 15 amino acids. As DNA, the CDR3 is TGTGCCAGCACACCGGGACAGGGGCCCGCAGATACGCAGTATTTT. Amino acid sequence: CASTPGQGPADTQYF.

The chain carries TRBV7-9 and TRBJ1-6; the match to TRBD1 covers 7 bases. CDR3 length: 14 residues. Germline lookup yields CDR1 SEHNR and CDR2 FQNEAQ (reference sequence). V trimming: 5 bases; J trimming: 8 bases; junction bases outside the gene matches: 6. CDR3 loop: CASSPTGRDSPLHF. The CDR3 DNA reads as TGTGCCAGCAGCCCGACAGGGAGGGATTCACCCCTCCACTTT.

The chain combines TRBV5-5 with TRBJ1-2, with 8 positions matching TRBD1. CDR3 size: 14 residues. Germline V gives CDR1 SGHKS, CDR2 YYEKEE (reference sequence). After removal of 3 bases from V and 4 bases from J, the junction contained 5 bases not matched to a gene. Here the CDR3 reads CASSWDRISYGYTF. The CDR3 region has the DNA TGTGCCAGCAGCTGGGACAGGATTTCCTATGGCTACACCTTC.

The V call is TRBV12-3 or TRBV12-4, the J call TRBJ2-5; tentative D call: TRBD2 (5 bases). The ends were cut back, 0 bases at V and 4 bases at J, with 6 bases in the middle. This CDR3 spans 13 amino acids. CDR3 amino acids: CASSLAGAETQYF. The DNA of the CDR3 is TGTGCCAGCAGTTTAGCGGGAGCAGAGACCCAGTACTTC.

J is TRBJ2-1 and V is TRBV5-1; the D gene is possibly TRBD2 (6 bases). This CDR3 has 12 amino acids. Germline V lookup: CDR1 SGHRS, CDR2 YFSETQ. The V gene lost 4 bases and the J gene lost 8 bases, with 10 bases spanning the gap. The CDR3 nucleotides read TGCGCCAGCAGCCGCGGGACTTATGAGCAGTTCTTC. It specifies CASSRGTYEQFF.

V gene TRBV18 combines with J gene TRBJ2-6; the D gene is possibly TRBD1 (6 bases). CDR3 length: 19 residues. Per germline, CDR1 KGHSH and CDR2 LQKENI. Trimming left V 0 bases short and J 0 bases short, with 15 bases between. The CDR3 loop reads CASSPPGSGRGSGANVLTF. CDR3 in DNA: TGTGCCAGCTCACCACCGGGGTCCGGCAGGGGCTCTGGGGCCAACGTCCTGACTTTC.

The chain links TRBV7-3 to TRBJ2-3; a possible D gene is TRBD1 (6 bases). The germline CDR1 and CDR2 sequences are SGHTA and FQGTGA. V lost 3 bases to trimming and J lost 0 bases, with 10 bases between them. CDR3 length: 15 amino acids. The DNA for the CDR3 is TGTGCCAGCAGCTTCGGACAGCTGAGCACAGATACGCAGTATTTT. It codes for CASSFGQLSTDTQYF.

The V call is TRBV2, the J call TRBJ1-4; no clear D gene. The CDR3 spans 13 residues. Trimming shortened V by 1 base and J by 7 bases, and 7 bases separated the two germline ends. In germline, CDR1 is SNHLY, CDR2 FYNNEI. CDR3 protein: CASSEGAVEKLFF. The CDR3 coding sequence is TGTGCCAGCAGTGAAGGGGCTGTTGAAAAACTGTTTTTT.